These 19 T cell receptor beta chains share one sample of origin, sequenced in a study of identical twins. Each CDR3 protein is one row after TCRdb ran MiXCR on the 5' RACE reads. The table lists some 760,000 distinct CDR3 sequences, roughly 18% of them singletons. The sample also formed part of further work on T cells expressing NK-cell markers.

What was sequenced was PBMCs. The source of these receptors is a woman between 18 and 30 years old in good health.

The rearrangement links TRBV7-9 to TRBJ1-6; 8 positions agree with TRBD1. V trimming: 4 bases; J trimming: 8 bases; junction bases outside the gene matches: 10. CDR1 is SEHNR and CDR2 is FQNEAQ in the germline V gene (reference sequence). The CDR3 length is 16 residues. In DNA, the CDR3 is TGTGCCAGCAGCTCCATGGACAGGGATCGGGATTCACCCCTCCACTTT. The encoded protein is CASSSMDRDRDSPLHF.

Written as DNA, the CDR3 is TGTGCCAGCAGAAATCCGGGACAGAAGACCGGGGAGCTGTTTTTT. Translation gives CASRNPGQKTGELFF. The chain carries TRBV12-3 or TRBV12-4 and TRBJ2-2; TRBD1 matches 7 bases. The CDR3 covers 15 residues. Unmatched junction bases numbered 9, after V lost 6 bases and J lost 5 bases.

V and J are TRBV2 and TRBJ2-5, with D perhaps TRBD2 (6 bases). V shed 3 bases and J shed 2 bases, with 7 bases lying between them. The CDR3 totals 13 residues. Germline CDR1 SNHLY, CDR2 FYNNEI. CDR3 amino acids: CASSDGRQETQYF. The CDR3 DNA is TGTGCCAGCAGTGACGGGAGACAAGAGACCCAGTACTTC.

The chain carries TRBV20-1 and TRBJ2-6; D call uncertain. CDR3 length: 13 amino acids. Germline values: CDR1 DFQATT, CDR2 SNEGSKA (reference sequence). Trimming removed 5 bases from V and 3 bases from J, with 8 bases in between. The CDR3 bases are TGCAGTGCTCCTCTCCGTGGGGCCAACGTCCTGACTTTC. Its translation: CSAPLRGANVLTF.

V gene TRBV5-6 combines with J gene TRBJ2-3; possible D gene TRBD2, 6 bases. Germline lookup yields CDR1 SGHDT and CDR2 YYEEEE. The CDR3 length is 15 residues. V shed 4 bases and J shed 2 bases, with 14 bases lying between them. The CDR3 loop reads CASSPGGLYTDTQYF. Here the CDR3 DNA reads TGTGCCAGCAGCCCCGGGGGACTTTACACAGATACGCAGTATTTT.

This clonotype was counted at least ten times. J is TRBJ1-6 and V is TRBV7-9; no firm D call. Germline V gene lookup returns CDR1 SEHNR and CDR2 FQNEAQ (reference sequence). The CDR3 loop spans 16 amino acids. V was cut by 3 bases and J by 9 bases, with 18 bases left in between. CDR3: CASSLSRSEPGSPLHF. DNA for the CDR3: TGTGCCAGCAGCTTGAGCAGGTCCGAACCGGGTTCACCCCTCCACTTT.

This clonotype occurred a few times. The genes are TRBV11-2 and TRBJ2-5, with 9 bases matching TRBD1. The CDR3 runs to 15 residues. V trimming: 4 bases; J trimming: 5 bases; junction bases outside the gene matches: 8. Germline CDR1 and CDR2: SGHAT and FQNNGV. The CDR3 is CASSSYRGLKETQYF. CDR3 nucleotides: TGTGCCAGCAGCTCCTACAGGGGGCTAAAGGAGACCCAGTACTTC.

This clonotype has a count of ten or more. The J gene is TRBJ2-5, the V gene TRBV12-3 or TRBV12-4; possible D gene TRBD1, 5 bases. Trimming pared 1 base from V and 6 bases from J, leaving 21 bases between. CDR3 size: 17 residues. CDR3 nucleotide sequence: TGTGCCAGCAGTTTAGAAATGGGGCCCTTCGGTCTAAAGACCCAGTACTTC. Encoded protein: CASSLEMGPFGLKTQYF.

This chain joins TRBV7-2 and TRBJ2-2; 7 bases map to TRBD1. Germline CDR1 is SGHTA and CDR2 is FQGNSA. V lost 5 bases and J lost 2; bases outside the gene matches: 8. CDR3 length: 16 amino acids. In DNA, the CDR3 is TGTGCCAGCAGCCCCCGGACAGGATCAAACACCGGGGAGCTGTTTTTT. Protein sequence: CASSPRTGSNTGELFF. Full variable domain (missing parts from reference TRBV7-2 and TRBJ2-2): GAGVSQSPSNKVTEKGKDVELRCDPISGHTALYWYRQSLGQGLEFLIYFQGNSAPDKSGLPSDRFSAERTGGSVSTLTIQRTQQEDSAVYLCASSPRTGSNTGELFFGEGSRLTVL.

This chain joins TRBV5-1 and TRBJ2-3, with 10 bases identical to TRBD1. The CDR3 has 15 amino acids. Germline CDR1 is SGHRS and CDR2 is YFSETQ. Trimming cost V 0 bases and J 4 bases; bases outside gene matches: 2. The CDR3 sequence: CASSLGDRGADTQYF. The CDR3, as DNA: TGCGCCAGCAGCTTGGGGGACAGGGGCGCAGATACGCAGTATTTT.

V and J are TRBV5-1 and TRBJ2-7; 13 nucleotides agree with TRBD2. J lost 2 bases, V lost 3 bases, and 11 bases had no gene match. CDR3 length: 18 residues. Germline assignment: CDR1 SGHRS and CDR2 YFSETQ. The CDR3 sequence: CASSSGLAGLKLPYEQYF. As DNA, the CDR3 is TGCGCCAGCAGCTCGGGACTAGCGGGACTCAAACTTCCCTACGAGCAGTACTTC.

In its sample, this clonotype was seen a few times. This rearrangement joins TRBV13 to TRBJ2-5, with 10 positions matching TRBD2. V lost 2 bases and J lost 0; bases outside the gene matches: 3. The CDR3 sequence is 16 residues long. Germline CDR1 PRHDT, CDR2 FYEKMQ (reference sequence). CDR3 coding DNA: TGTGCCAGCAGCTTAAGACTAGCGGGCTACCAAGAGACCCAGTACTTC. Its translation: CASSLRLAGYQETQYF. The variable domain in full, completed from reference TRBV13 and TRBJ2-5, reads AAGVIQSPRHLIKEKRETATLKCYPIPRHDTVYWYQQGPGQDPQFLISFYEKMQSDKGSIPDRFSAQQFSDYHSELNMSSLELGDSALYFCASSLRLAGYQETQYFGPGTRLLVL.

J is TRBJ2-5 and V is TRBV7-6; 11 positions agree with TRBD2. This CDR3 is 16 amino acids long. The germline CDR1 and CDR2 sequences are SGHVS and FNYEAQ. With 5 bases clipped from V and 5 bases from J, the junction kept 10 bases outside the gene matches. CDR3 bases: TGTGCCAGCAGCCCCTCTTCCGGGACTAGCGGTGAGACCCAGTACTTC. Its protein product is CASSPSSGTSGETQYF.

This clonotype came up a few times. This chain links TRBV5-1 with TRBJ2-1; perhaps TRBD1 as D (6 bases). The CDR3 runs to 14 residues. The germline gives CDR1 SGHRS, CDR2 YFSETQ. V was clipped by 4 bases and J by 8 bases, with 16 bases between them. CDR3 sequence reads: CASSRDNLRDEQFF. Here the CDR3 DNA reads TGCGCCAGCAGCCGGGACAACCTAAGGGATGAGCAGTTCTTC.

This chain links TRBV20-1 with TRBJ2-7, with 7 bases lining up with TRBD2. Germline CDR1 and CDR2: DFQATT and SNEGSKA (reference sequence). V was clipped by 3 bases and J by 0 bases; unmatched bases: 5. The CDR3 consists of 14 residues. The CDR3 is CSASTSGNSYEQYF. For the CDR3, the DNA is TGCAGTGCTAGCACCAGCGGGAACTCCTACGAGCAGTACTTC.

The rearrangement links TRBV29-1 to TRBJ2-2, with D perhaps matching TRBD1 (6 bases). Trimming removed 5 bases at V and 4 bases at J, with 14 bases between. The CDR3 totals 14 residues. Germline CDR1 SQVTM, CDR2 ANQGSEA. CDR3 nucleotides: TGCAGCGTTTCATCAGGGGAGAGCACCGGGGAGCTGTTTTTT. Amino acid sequence: CSVSSGESTGELFF.

The rearrangement links TRBV12-3 or TRBV12-4 to TRBJ2-2; D is perhaps TRBD2 (5 bases). The V end lost 8 bases, the J end lost 6 bases, and 19 bases lay between the germline ends. The CDR3 consists of 15 residues. The CDR3 nucleotides are TGTGCCAGCGCACCCTCGAGCGGATGGTCCGGGGAGCTGTTTTTT. Its protein product is CASAPSSGWSGELFF.

The chain has TRBV12-3 or TRBV12-4 and TRBJ1-2, with a weak D call TRBD1 (6 bases). V was clipped by 6 bases and J by 9 bases, with 17 bases between them. CDR3 length equals 13 residues. The CDR3 sequence is CASRSTGGWSYTF. CDR3 DNA sequence: TGTGCCAGCAGATCCACGGGGGGCTGGAGCTACACCTTC.

The chain carries TRBV4-3 and TRBJ2-1; 13 bases line up with TRBD2. J was trimmed by 5 bases and V by 2 bases; bases with no gene match: 6. CDR1 and CDR2 (germline): LGHNA, YSLEER. This CDR3 has 17 residues. This CDR3 is CASSQNPGTSGNNEQFF. The DNA of the CDR3 is TGCGCCAGCAGCCAAAACCCGGGGACTAGCGGGAACAATGAGCAGTTCTTC.